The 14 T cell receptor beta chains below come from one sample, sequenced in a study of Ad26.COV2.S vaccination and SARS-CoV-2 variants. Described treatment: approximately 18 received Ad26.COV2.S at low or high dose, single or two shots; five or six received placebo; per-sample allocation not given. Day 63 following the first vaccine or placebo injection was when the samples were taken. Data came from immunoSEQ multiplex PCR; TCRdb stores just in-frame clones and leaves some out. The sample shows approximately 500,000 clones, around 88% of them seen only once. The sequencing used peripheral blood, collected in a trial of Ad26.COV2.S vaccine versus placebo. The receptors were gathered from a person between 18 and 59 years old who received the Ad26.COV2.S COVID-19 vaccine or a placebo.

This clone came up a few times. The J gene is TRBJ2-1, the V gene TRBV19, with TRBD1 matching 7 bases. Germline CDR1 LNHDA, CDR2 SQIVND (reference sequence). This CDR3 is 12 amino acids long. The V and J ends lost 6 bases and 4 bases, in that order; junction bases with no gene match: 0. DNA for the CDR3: TGTGCCAGTAGGGGACAGTACAATGAGCAGTTCTTC. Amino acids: CASRGQYNEQFF.

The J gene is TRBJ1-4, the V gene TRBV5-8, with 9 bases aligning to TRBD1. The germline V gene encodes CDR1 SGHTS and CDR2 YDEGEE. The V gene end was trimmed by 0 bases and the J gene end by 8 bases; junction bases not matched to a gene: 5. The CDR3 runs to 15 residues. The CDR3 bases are TGTGCCAGCAGCTTGGTGGGACAGGGTAAAGAAAAACTGTTTTTT. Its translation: CASSLVGQGKEKLFF.

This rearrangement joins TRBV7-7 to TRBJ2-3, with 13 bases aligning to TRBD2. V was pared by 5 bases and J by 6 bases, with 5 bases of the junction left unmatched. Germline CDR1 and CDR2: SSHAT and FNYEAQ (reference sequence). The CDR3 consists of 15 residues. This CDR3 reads CASSLGLAGSDTQYF. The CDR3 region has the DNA TGTGCCAGCAGCCTGGGACTAGCGGGATCGGATACGCAGTATTTT.

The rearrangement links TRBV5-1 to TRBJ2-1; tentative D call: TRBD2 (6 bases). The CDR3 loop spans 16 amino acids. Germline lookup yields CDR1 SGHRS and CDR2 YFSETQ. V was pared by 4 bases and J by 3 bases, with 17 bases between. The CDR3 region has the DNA TGCGCCAGCAGCCGAGGGACTCCGCAGTTCTACAATGAGCAGTTCTTC. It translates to CASSRGTPQFYNEQFF.

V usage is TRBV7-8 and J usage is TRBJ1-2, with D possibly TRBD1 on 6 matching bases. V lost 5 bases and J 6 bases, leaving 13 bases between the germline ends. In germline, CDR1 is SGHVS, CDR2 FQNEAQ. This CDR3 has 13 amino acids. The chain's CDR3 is CASSRTGWDGYTF. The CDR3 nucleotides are TGTGCCAGCAGCCGAACAGGGTGGGATGGCTACACCTTC. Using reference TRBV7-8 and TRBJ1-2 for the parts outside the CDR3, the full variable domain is GAGVSQSPRYKVAKRGQDVALRCDPISGHVSLFWYQQALGQGPEFLTYFQNEAQLDKSGLPSDRFFAERPEGSVSTLKIQRTQQEDSAVYLCASSRTGWDGYTFGSGTRLTVV.

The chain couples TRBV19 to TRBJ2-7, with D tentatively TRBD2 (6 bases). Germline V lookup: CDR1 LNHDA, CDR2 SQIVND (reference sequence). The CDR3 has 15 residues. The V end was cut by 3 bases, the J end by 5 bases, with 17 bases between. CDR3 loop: CASSIGSGAVNEQYF. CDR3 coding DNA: TGTGCCAGTAGTATTGGGTCGGGAGCAGTCAACGAGCAGTACTTC.

CDR3 region: CASSSPGRNTIYF. The CDR3, as DNA: TGTGCCAGCAGCTCCCCGGGCCGAAACACCATATATTTT. The chain is built from TRBV7-9 and TRBJ1-3; no clear D. In germline, CDR1 is SEHNR, CDR2 FQNEAQ (reference sequence). The CDR3 totals 13 residues. Trimming left V 4 bases short and J 5 bases short, with 9 bases between. The full variable domain, completed using reference TRBV7-9 and TRBJ1-3, is DTGVSQNPRHKITKRGQNVTFRCDPISEHNRLYWYRQTLGQGPEFLTYFQNEAQLEKSRLLSDRFSAERPKGSFSTLEIQRTEQGDSAMYLCASSSPGRNTIYFGEGSWLTVV.

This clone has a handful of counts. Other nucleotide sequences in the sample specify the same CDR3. The CDR3 here is CASSLGGSNQPQHF. For the CDR3, the DNA is TGTGCCAGCAGTTTAGGCGGAAGCAATCAGCCCCAGCATTTT. The chain links TRBV28 to TRBJ1-5; D is undetermined. Germline V gives CDR1 MDHEN, CDR2 SYDVKM. CDR3 length: 14 residues. V lost 2 bases, J lost 1 base, and 6 bases lay in between.

CDR3 in amino acids: CASRTLGAEAFF. DNA of the CDR3: TGTGCCAGCAGGACCTTGGGAGCTGAAGCTTTCTTT. The chain couples TRBV27 to TRBJ1-1, with D unresolved. Germline values: CDR1 MNHEY, CDR2 SMNVEV (reference sequence). The CDR3 is 12 amino acids. V was trimmed by 6 bases and J by 6 bases, leaving 11 bases between them.

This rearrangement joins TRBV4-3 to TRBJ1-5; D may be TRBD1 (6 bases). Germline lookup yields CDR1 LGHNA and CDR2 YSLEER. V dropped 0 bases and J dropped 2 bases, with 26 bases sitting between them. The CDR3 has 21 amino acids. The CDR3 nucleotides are TGCGCCAGCAGCCAAGATCCCCAGGGGCGGGTCCAAGGCCGTGGCAATCAGCCCCAGCATTTT. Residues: CASSQDPQGRVQGRGNQPQHF.

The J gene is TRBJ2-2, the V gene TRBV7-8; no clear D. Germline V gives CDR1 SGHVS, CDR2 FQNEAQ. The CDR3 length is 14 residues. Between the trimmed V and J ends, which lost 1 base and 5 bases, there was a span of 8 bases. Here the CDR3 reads CASSLVVRTGELFF. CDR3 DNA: TGTGCCAGCAGCTTAGTGGTTCGGACCGGGGAGCTGTTTTTT.

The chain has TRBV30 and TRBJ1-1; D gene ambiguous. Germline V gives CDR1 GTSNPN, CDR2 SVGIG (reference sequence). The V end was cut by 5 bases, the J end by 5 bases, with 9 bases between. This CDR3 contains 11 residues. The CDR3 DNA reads TGTGCCTGGGGTGGGGTAACTGAAGCTTTCTTT. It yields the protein CAWGGVTEAFF. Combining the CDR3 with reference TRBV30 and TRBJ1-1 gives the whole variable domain SQTIHQWPATLVQPVGSPLSLECTVEGTSNPNLYWYRQAAGRGLQLLFYSVGIGQISSEVPQNLSASRPQDRQFILSSKKLLLSDSGFYLCAWGGVTEAFFGQGTRLTVV.

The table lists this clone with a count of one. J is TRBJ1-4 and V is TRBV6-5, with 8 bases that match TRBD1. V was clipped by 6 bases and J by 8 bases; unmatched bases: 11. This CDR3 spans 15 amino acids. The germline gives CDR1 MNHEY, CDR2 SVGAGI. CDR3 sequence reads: CASSPTDRASEKLFF. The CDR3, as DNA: TGTGCCAGCAGCCCCACGGACAGGGCGAGCGAAAAACTGTTTTTT.

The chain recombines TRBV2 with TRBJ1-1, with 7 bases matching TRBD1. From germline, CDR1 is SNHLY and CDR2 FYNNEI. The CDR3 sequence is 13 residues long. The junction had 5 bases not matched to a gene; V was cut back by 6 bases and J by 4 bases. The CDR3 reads CASSVDRATEAFF. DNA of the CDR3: TGTGCCAGCAGCGTCGACAGGGCCACTGAAGCTTTCTTT.